This TCR beta chain was observed in a study of blood T cell repertoires in COVID-19. As for the study in general: Sites across the United States, Italy and Spain contributed samples from acute and convalescent COVID-19.

Assay: immunoSEQ multiplex PCR; the TCRdb copy retains only in-frame clones and omits some. The data hold about 86,000 clones, with over 70% observed a single time. Germline V gives CDR1 SGDLS, CDR2 YYNGEE. Trimming pared 0 bases from V and 6 bases from J, leaving 6 bases between. The CDR3 has 13 residues. The sample was peripheral blood. This chain connects TRBV9 to TRBJ1-4; D unresolved. The receptor's source is a woman of 80 years or more with active or convalescent COVID-19. The CDR3 loop reads CASSVDGYEKLFF. The CDR3, as DNA: TGTGCCAGCAGCGTAGACGGTTATGAAAAACTGTTTTTT.